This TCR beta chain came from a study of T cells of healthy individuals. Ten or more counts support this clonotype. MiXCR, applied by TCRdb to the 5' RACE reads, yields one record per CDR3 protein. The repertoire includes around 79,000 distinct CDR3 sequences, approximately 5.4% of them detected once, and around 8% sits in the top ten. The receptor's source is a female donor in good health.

The CDR3 loop reads CASSWGLAGAQFF. CDR3 nucleotide sequence: TGTGCCAGCAGTTGGGGACTAGCGGGAGCGCAGTTCTTC. The rearrangement uses TRBV27 and TRBJ2-1; 14 nucleotides align to TRBD2. This CDR3 region has 13 residues. V was clipped by 4 bases and J by 12 bases; unmatched bases: 2. Germline CDR1 and CDR2: MNHEY and SMNVEV (reference sequence).